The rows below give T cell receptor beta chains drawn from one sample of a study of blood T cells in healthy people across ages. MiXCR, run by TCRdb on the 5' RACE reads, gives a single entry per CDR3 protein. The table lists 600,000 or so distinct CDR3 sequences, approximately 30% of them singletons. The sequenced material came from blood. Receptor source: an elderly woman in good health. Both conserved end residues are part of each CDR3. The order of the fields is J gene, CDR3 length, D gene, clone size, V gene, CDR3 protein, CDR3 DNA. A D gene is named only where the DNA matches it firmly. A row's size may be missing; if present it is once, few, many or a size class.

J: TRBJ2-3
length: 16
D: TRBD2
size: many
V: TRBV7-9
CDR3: CASSLATSPSTDTQYF
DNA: TGTGCCAGCAGCTTAGCGACTAGCCCTAGCACAGATACGCAGTATTTT

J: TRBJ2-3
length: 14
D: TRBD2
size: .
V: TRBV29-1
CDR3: CSVGAGGGTDTEYF
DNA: TGCAGCGTTGGAGCGGGGGGAGGCACAGATACGGAGTATTTT

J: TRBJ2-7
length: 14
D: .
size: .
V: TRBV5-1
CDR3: CASSATDAVHEQYF
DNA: TGCGCCAGCAGCGCCACGGACGCAGTCCACGAGCAGTACTTC

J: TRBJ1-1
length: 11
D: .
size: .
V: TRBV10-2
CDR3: CASRRDTEAFF
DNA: TGCGCCAGCAGGAGGGACACTGAAGCTTTCTTT

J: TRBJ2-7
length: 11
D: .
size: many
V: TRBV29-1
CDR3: CSVVTYGEQYF
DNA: TGCAGCGTCGTGACGTATGGCGAGCAGTACTTC

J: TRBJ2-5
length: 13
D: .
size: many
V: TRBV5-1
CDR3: CASSLSGPETQYF
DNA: TGCGCCAGCAGCTTGTCGGGCCCGGAGACCCAGTACTTC

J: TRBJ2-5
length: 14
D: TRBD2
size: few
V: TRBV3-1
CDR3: CASSQRLARNEQYF
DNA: TGTGCCAGCAGCCAGAGACTAGCGAGAAATGAGCAGTACTTC

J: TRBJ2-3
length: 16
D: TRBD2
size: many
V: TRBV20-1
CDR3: CSARDPAGGHTDTQYF
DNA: TGCAGTGCTAGAGACCCAGCGGGGGGCCACACAGATACGCAGTATTTT

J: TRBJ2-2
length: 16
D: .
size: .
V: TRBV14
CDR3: CASSQDQGPNTGELFF
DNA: TGTGCCAGCAGCCAAGATCAGGGGCCAAACACCGGGGAGCTGTTTTTT

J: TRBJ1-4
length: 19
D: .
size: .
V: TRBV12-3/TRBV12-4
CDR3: CASSFSPGTNLRSNEKLFF
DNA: TGTGCCAGCAGTTTCTCTCCGGGGACGAACCTACGAAGTAATGAAAAACTGTTTTTT

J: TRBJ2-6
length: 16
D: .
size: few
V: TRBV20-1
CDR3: CSARDPGGSEANVLTF
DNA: TGCAGTGCTAGAGATCCCGGTGGCTCTGAGGCCAACGTCCTGACTTTC

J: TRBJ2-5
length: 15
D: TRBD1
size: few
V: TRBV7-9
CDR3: CASSLRTGWNNEQYF
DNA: TGTGCCAGCAGCCTACGGACAGGGTGGAATAATGAGCAGTACTTC

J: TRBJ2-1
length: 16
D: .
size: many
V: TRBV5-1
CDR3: CASSGSGGQSYNEQFF
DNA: TGCGCCAGCAGCGGGTCGGGGGGCCAGTCCTACAATGAGCAGTTCTTC

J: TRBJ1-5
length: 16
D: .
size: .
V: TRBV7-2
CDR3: CASSPFWGGSNQPQHF
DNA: TGTGCCAGCAGCCCCTTTTGGGGAGGGAGCAATCAGCCCCAGCATTTT

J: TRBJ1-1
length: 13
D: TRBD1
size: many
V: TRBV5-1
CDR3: CASRDGQGTEAFF
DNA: TGCGCCAGCAGAGACGGACAGGGCACTGAAGCTTTCTTT

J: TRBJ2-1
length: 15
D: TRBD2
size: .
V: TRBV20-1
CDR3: CSAISGRAVYNEQFF
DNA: TGCAGTGCAATTAGCGGGAGGGCCGTGTACAATGAGCAGTTCTTC

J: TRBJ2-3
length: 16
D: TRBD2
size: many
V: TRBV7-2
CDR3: CASSLVGTTITDTQYF
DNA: TGTGCCAGCAGCTTAGTTGGGACTACTATCACAGATACGCAGTATTTT

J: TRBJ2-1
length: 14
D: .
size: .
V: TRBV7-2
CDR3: CASSLDGVGNEQFF
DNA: TGTGCCAGCAGCTTAGACGGGGTGGGGAATGAGCAGTTCTTC

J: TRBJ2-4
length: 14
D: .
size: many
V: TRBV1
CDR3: CTSSQVPLQNIQYF
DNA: TGCACCAGCAGCCAAGTTCCCCTCCAAAACATTCAGTACTTC

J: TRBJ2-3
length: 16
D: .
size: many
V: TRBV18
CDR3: CASSPFGGASTDTQYF
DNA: TGTGCCAGCTCACCATTTGGCGGTGCTAGCACAGATACGCAGTATTTT

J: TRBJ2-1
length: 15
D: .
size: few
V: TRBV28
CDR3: CASTPGGRTWNEQFF
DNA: TGTGCCAGCACCCCGGGTGGACGGACATGGAATGAGCAGTTCTTC

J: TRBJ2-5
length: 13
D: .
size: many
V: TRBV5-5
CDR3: CASSSGSGETQYF
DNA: TGTGCCAGCAGCTCGGGGTCAGGAGAGACCCAGTACTTC

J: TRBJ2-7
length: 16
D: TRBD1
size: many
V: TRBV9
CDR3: CASSVGYEGARHEQYF
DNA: TGTGCCAGCAGCGTAGGATACGAGGGGGCGAGGCACGAGCAGTACTTC

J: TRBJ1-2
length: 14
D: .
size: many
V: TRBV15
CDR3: CATSSSGIDYGYTF
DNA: TGTGCCACCAGCAGTTCGGGGATAGACTATGGCTACACCTTC

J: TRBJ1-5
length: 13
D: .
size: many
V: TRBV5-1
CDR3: CASSLEENQPQHF
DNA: TGCGCCAGCAGCTTGGAAGAGAATCAGCCCCAGCATTTT

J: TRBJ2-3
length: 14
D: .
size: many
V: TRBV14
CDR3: CASSPPGYLDTQYF
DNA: TGTGCCAGCAGTCCCCCAGGGTATCTCGATACGCAGTATTTT

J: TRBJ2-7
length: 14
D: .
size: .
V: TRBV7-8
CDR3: CASSLRDKTYEQYF
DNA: TGTGCCAGCAGCTTAAGGGACAAAACCTACGAGCAGTACTTC

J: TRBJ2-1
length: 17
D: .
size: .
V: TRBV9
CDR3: CVSSPTTWASSYNEQFF
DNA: TGTGTCAGCAGCCCTACCACATGGGCAAGCTCCTACAATGAGCAGTTCTTC

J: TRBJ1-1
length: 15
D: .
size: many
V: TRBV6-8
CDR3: CASSYCRTANTEAFF
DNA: TGTGCCAGCAGTTACTGTAGAACGGCGAACACTGAAGCTTTCTTT

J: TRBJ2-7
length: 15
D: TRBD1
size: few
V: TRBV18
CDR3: CASSPPGTGVHEQYF
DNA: TGTGCCAGCTCACCCCCCGGGACAGGGGTCCACGAGCAGTACTTC

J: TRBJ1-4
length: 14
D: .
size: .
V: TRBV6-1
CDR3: CASSDWGSNEKLFF
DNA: TGTGCCAGCAGCGACTGGGGGAGTAATGAAAAACTGTTTTTT

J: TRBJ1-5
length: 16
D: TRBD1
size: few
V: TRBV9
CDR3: CASSVGGQGWNQPQHF
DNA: TGTGCCAGCAGCGTAGGGGGACAGGGGTGGAATCAGCCCCAGCATTTT

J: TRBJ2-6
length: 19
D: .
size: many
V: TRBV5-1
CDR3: CASSLDGVRRHSGANVLTF
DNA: TGCGCCAGCAGCTTGGATGGGGTTAGAAGGCACTCTGGGGCCAACGTCCTGACTTTC